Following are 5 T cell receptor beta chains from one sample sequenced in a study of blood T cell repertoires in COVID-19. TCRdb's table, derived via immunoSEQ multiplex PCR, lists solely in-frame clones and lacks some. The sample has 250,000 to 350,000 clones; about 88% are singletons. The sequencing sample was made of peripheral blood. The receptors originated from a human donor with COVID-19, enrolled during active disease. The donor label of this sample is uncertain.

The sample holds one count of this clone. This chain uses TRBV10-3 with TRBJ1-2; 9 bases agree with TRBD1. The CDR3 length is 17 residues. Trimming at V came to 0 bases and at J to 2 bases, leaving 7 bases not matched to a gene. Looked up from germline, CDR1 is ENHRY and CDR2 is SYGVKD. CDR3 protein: CAISESPDRGKNYGYTF. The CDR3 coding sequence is TGTGCCATCAGTGAGTCGCCGGACAGGGGAAAGAACTATGGCTACACCTTC.

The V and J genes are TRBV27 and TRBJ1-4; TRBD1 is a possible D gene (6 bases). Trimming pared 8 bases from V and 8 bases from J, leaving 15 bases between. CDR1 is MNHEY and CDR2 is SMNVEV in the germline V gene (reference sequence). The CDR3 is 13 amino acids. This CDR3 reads CASAGRGREKLFF. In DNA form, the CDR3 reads TGTGCCAGCGCGGGCAGGGGTCGAGAAAAACTGTTTTTT.

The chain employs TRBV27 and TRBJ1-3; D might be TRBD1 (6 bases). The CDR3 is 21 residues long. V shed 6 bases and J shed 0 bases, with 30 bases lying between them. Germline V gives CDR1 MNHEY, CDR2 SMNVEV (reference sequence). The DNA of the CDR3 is TGTGCCAGCAGACCTATAACCCCTACCCTACAGGGAGTCCACTCTGGAAACACCATATATTTT. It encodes CASRPITPTLQGVHSGNTIYF.

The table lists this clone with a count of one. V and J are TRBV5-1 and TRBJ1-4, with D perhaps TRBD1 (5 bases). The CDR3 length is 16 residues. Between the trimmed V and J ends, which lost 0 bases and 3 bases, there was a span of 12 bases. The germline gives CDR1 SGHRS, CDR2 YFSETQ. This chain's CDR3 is CASSLATAGPNEKLFF. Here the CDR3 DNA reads TGCGCCAGCAGCTTGGCCACTGCGGGGCCTAATGAAAAACTGTTTTTT.

CDR3 sequence (DNA): TGCGCCAGCAGCTTTCGGACAGGGTTCACAGATACGCAGTATTTT. Protein product: CASSFRTGFTDTQYF. The gene calls are TRBV5-1 and TRBJ2-3; 8 positions agree with TRBD1. Germline V CDR1 and CDR2: SGHRS, YFSETQ. V lost 2 bases and J lost 2; bases outside the gene matches: 4. The CDR3 has 15 amino acids.